The sequence of this T cell receptor (beta chain) was determined in a study of spatial heterogeneity in lung cancer. Study information: The donors were about 72 patients with non-small cell lung cancer that was early-stage and untreated.

Study-level points and caveats: Among blood samples, ubiquitous expanded tumor TCRs appeared more at resection than at follow-up.

This clonotype was found a few times. The antigen remains undetermined. TCRdb analysed the 5' RACE reads with MiXCR anew, one entry per CDR3 protein. The sample records tens of thousands of distinct CDR3 sequences, 6.5% to 9.5% being singletons. Between the trimmed V and J ends, which lost 2 bases and 8 bases, there was a span of 13 bases. This CDR3 contains 14 residues. Germline lookup yields CDR1 SGHTA and CDR2 FQGTGA. Time point given: blood at routine non-recurrence follow-up after resection. Unsorted whole RNA of tumor, nontumor lung or frozen PBMC was sequenced. Material: PBMCs, obtained at follow-up. This receptor was taken from a male donor with early-stage non-small cell lung cancer. V is TRBV7-3 and J is TRBJ2-1; D may match TRBD1 or TRBD2 (6 bases each). The CDR3 spells CASSLGGGNDEQFF. The CDR3 region has the DNA TGTGCCAGCAGCTTAGGAGGGGGGAACGATGAGCAGTTCTTC.